The sequence of this T cell receptor (beta chain) was determined in a study of blood T cell repertoires in COVID-19. On the study more broadly: Material from acute and convalescent COVID-19 was sourced from the United States, Italy and Spain. Sources were T cells, B-cell-depleted T cells, or PBMCs; the material itself was cDNA or gDNA.

The germline V and J ends were trimmed by 5 bases and 2 bases, with 12 bases remaining between them. The germline gives CDR1 LNHDA, CDR2 SQIVND (reference sequence). This CDR3 spans 14 amino acids. Methods used by the authors: Reference gene primer amplification gave estimated nucleated cell counts. The data were produced by immunoSEQ multiplex PCR, yet TCRdb's version contains in-frame clones alone and is incomplete. The DNA gave D and trimming, while V, J and clone size come from that table. Found here are under 150,000 clones, about 88% of them singletons; the top ten hold roughly 3.7%. Sequenced sample: peripheral blood. V is TRBV19 and J is TRBJ1-1, with D perhaps matching TRBD1 (6 bases). The receptor's source is a man aged 50 to 59 with active COVID-19. CDR3 sequence: CASSHRVLNTEAFF. CDR3 coding DNA: TGTGCCAGTAGTCACAGGGTTTTAAACACTGAAGCTTTCTTT.